This T cell receptor (beta chain) was profiled in a study of response to subunit inactivated influenza vaccine. This clonotype was observed a few times. Trimming took 1 base from V and 9 from J; bases not matched to a gene: 9. The CDR3 is 15 residues long. TCRdb re-analysed the RT-PCR reads in MiXCR, keeping a single row per CDR3 protein. The profile shows more than 450,000 distinct CDR3 sequences, approximately 10% of them singletons. This sample was shared with a second study, whose subject was T cells expressing NK-cell markers. That study reports: It was by 5'RACE template switching with UMIs that TCR beta cDNA was made. The study found dominant NKG2C+ clonotypes at about 1.0-7.0% of CD8+ T cells in six donors.

The sequence was collected from a man aged 45 to 65 who received an inactivated influenza vaccine. Specimen: PBMCs from blood, collected on the day of vaccination. The rearrangement links TRBV12-3 or TRBV12-4 to TRBJ2-1, with TRBD2 identical over 7 bases. The CDR3 sequence is CASSLDYRGVTEQFF. As DNA, the CDR3 is TGTGCCAGCAGTTTAGACTACCGGGGGGTTACTGAGCAGTTCTTC.